Listed below are T cell receptor beta chains from one sample, sequenced in a study of blood T cell repertoires in COVID-19. Measured with immunoSEQ multiplex PCR; TCRdb has only the in-frame clones, and not every one. The sample shows some 300,000 clones, roughly nine tenths of them seen only once. Sample: PBMCs or T cells enriched from blood (not recorded which). Source of these receptors: a young woman who had been exposed to COVID-19. The CDR3 runs from the conserved cysteine through the conserved F or W. Each record gives: J gene, clone size, D gene, V gene, CDR3 protein, CDR3 DNA. D genes are given only for firm matches. A clone size is listed for some rows: how often the clone was seen (once, few, many), or a class if it is expanded.

J gene: TRBJ1-6; clone size: -; D gene: TRBD1; V gene: TRBV27; CDR3 protein: CASSPRAPGQHNSPLHF; CDR3 DNA: TGTGCCAGCAGCCCCCGGGCCCCGGGACAGCATAATTCACCCCTCCACTTT
J gene: TRBJ2-1; clone size: -; D gene: -; V gene: TRBV27; CDR3 protein: CASGVLGALPGNEQFF; CDR3 DNA: TGTGCCAGCGGGGTCTTGGGGGCGCTCCCGGGCAATGAGCAGTTCTTC
J gene: TRBJ2-2; clone size: -; D gene: -; V gene: TRBV4-2; CDR3 protein: CASSQEGIYLENTGELFF; CDR3 DNA: TGTGCCAGCAGCCAAGAGGGCATATACCTTGAAAACACCGGGGAGCTGTTTTTT
J gene: TRBJ1-5; clone size: -; D gene: TRBD1; V gene: TRBV20-1; CDR3 protein: CSASPATGPLGQPQHF; CDR3 DNA: TGCAGTGCTAGTCCTGCGACAGGGCCCTTAGGGCAGCCCCAGCATTTT
J gene: TRBJ1-2; clone size: -; D gene: TRBD1; V gene: TRBV18; CDR3 protein: CASSRVDRGGYGYTF; CDR3 DNA: TGTGCCAGCTCACGAGTAGACAGGGGTGGCTATGGCTACACCTTC
J gene: TRBJ2-7; clone size: -; D gene: TRBD1; V gene: TRBV6-5; CDR3 protein: CASVMDRGSYEQYF; CDR3 DNA: TGTGCCAGTGTAATGGACAGGGGTAGCTACGAGCAGTACTTC
J gene: TRBJ2-7; clone size: -; D gene: -; V gene: TRBV11-2; CDR3 protein: CASSRMALSYEQYF; CDR3 DNA: TGTGCCAGCAGCCGTATGGCTTTATCCTACGAGCAGTACTTC
J gene: TRBJ1-1; clone size: -; D gene: -; V gene: TRBV7-9; CDR3 protein: CASSLSQGQAFF; CDR3 DNA: TGTGCCAGCAGCTTATCACAGGGCCAAGCTTTCTTT
J gene: TRBJ1-1; clone size: -; D gene: TRBD1; V gene: TRBV5-1; CDR3 protein: CASNPGQGAWTEAFF; CDR3 DNA: TGCGCCAGCAACCCGGGACAGGGGGCTTGGACTGAAGCTTTCTTT
J gene: TRBJ2-1; clone size: many; D gene: TRBD2; V gene: TRBV6-1; CDR3 protein: CASSETTSGAYNEQFF; CDR3 DNA: TGTGCCAGCAGTGAAACGACTAGCGGGGCCTACAATGAGCAGTTCTTC
J gene: TRBJ2-1; clone size: -; D gene: -; V gene: TRBV5-6; CDR3 protein: CASSLGIVAAHEQFF; CDR3 DNA: TGTGCCAGCAGCTTGGGAATTGTGGCGGCCCATGAGCAGTTCTTC
J gene: TRBJ1-6; clone size: -; D gene: TRBD1; V gene: TRBV2; CDR3 protein: CASSEEVRGPSPLHF; CDR3 DNA: TGTGCCAGCAGTGAAGAGGTGAGGGGGCCTTCACCCCTCCACTTT
J gene: TRBJ1-4; clone size: once; D gene: -; V gene: TRBV7-9; CDR3 protein: CASSLNAGGTSNEKLFF; CDR3 DNA: TGTGCCAGCAGCTTAAATGCGGGGGGCACGTCTAATGAAAAACTGTTTTTT
J gene: TRBJ1-4; clone size: -; D gene: TRBD1; V gene: TRBV5-1; CDR3 protein: CASSLGQGGEKLFF; CDR3 DNA: TGCGCCAGCAGCTTGGGACAGGGTGGTGAAAAACTGTTTTTT
J gene: TRBJ2-2; clone size: -; D gene: -; V gene: TRBV11-3; CDR3 protein: CASSFDSTGELFF; CDR3 DNA: TGTGCCAGCAGCTTTGACAGCACCGGGGAGCTGTTTTTT
J gene: TRBJ2-2; clone size: -; D gene: TRBD2; V gene: TRBV11-2; CDR3 protein: CASRTLAGRAGTGELFF; CDR3 DNA: TGTGCCAGCAGGACCCTAGCGGGGAGAGCCGGGACCGGGGAGCTGTTTTTT
J gene: TRBJ2-1; clone size: -; D gene: TRBD2; V gene: TRBV15; CDR3 protein: CATSRGPAGGPPYNEQFF; CDR3 DNA: TGTGCCACCAGCAGAGGGCCAGCGGGGGGACCCCCCTACAATGAGCAGTTCTTC
J gene: TRBJ1-6; clone size: -; D gene: -; V gene: TRBV4-3; CDR3 protein: CASSQEYGNSPLHF; CDR3 DNA: TGCGCCAGCAGCCAAGAGTACGGGAATTCACCCCTCCACTTT
J gene: TRBJ1-2; clone size: -; D gene: TRBD1; V gene: TRBV6-5; CDR3 protein: CASSHGQGADGYTF; CDR3 DNA: TGTGCCAGCAGTCATGGACAGGGGGCGGATGGCTACACCTTC
J gene: TRBJ2-3; clone size: -; D gene: -; V gene: TRBV5-1; CDR3 protein: CASRESSLDTDTQYF; CDR3 DNA: TGCGCCAGCCGGGAAAGTTCGCTTGACACAGATACGCAGTATTTT
J gene: TRBJ1-1; clone size: -; D gene: -; V gene: TRBV3-1/TRBV3-2; CDR3 protein: CASSRRGQGNTEAFF; CDR3 DNA: TGTGCCAGCAGCCGTAGGGGACAAGGAAACACTGAAGCTTTCTTT
J gene: TRBJ1-2; clone size: -; D gene: -; V gene: TRBV20-1; CDR3 protein: CSASTGNYGYTF; CDR3 DNA: TGCAGTGCTAGTACAGGAAACTATGGCTACACCTTC
J gene: TRBJ1-3; clone size: once; D gene: -; V gene: TRBV5-6; CDR3 protein: CASSLAGTGNTIYF; CDR3 DNA: TGTGCCAGCAGCTTGGCGGGGACTGGAAACACCATATATTTT
J gene: TRBJ2-5; clone size: -; D gene: TRBD1; V gene: TRBV4-3; CDR3 protein: CASSQDAYRGETQYF; CDR3 DNA: TGCGCCAGCAGCCAAGATGCGTACAGGGGTGAGACCCAGTACTTC
J gene: TRBJ2-7; clone size: few; D gene: -; V gene: TRBV2; CDR3 protein: CASSEGTVNAYEQYF; CDR3 DNA: TGTGCCAGCAGTGAAGGGACAGTTAACGCCTACGAGCAGTACTTC
J gene: TRBJ2-3; clone size: -; D gene: TRBD2; V gene: TRBV4-3; CDR3 protein: CASSHSSGGFTDTQYF; CDR3 DNA: TGCGCCAGCAGCCACTCTAGCGGGGGGTTCACAGATACGCAGTATTTT
J gene: TRBJ1-2; clone size: -; D gene: TRBD1; V gene: TRBV28; CDR3 protein: CASRGGQHYGYTF; CDR3 DNA: TGTGCCAGCAGGGGGGGACAGCACTATGGCTACACCTTC
J gene: TRBJ2-5; clone size: -; D gene: TRBD2; V gene: TRBV18; CDR3 protein: CASSPPDGGARETQYF; CDR3 DNA: TGTGCCAGCTCACCACCGGACGGGGGGGCCCGCGAGACCCAGTACTTC
J gene: TRBJ1-1; clone size: -; D gene: TRBD1; V gene: TRBV6-2/TRBV6-3; CDR3 protein: CASSRPTGANTEAFF; CDR3 DNA: TGTGCCAGCAGTCGCCCGACAGGGGCCAACACTGAAGCTTTCTTT
J gene: TRBJ2-2; clone size: -; D gene: TRBD1; V gene: TRBV2; CDR3 protein: CASSQDRGLNGELFF; CDR3 DNA: TGTGCCAGCAGCCAAGACAGGGGGCTAAACGGGGAGCTGTTTTTT
J gene: TRBJ2-3; clone size: -; D gene: TRBD2; V gene: TRBV5-1; CDR3 protein: CASKLAGEDTQYF; CDR3 DNA: TGCGCCAGCAAACTAGCGGGGGAAGATACGCAGTATTTT
J gene: TRBJ1-1; clone size: -; D gene: TRBD1; V gene: TRBV7-3; CDR3 protein: CASSLQAGGMAEAFF; CDR3 DNA: TGTGCCAGCAGCTTACAGGCAGGGGGTATGGCTGAAGCTTTCTTT
J gene: TRBJ1-2; clone size: once; D gene: TRBD1; V gene: TRBV27; CDR3 protein: CASSMTGAKVGYTF; CDR3 DNA: TGTGCCAGCAGTATGACAGGGGCAAAGGTTGGCTACACCTTC
J gene: TRBJ2-7; clone size: -; D gene: -; V gene: TRBV18; CDR3 protein: CASSPPAEISYEQYF; CDR3 DNA: TGTGCCAGCTCACCACCGGCAGAAATCTCCTACGAGCAGTACTTC
J gene: TRBJ2-7; clone size: -; D gene: -; V gene: TRBV19; CDR3 protein: CASSIDPLGTGNYEQYF; CDR3 DNA: TGTGCCAGTAGTATAGATCCTCTCGGTACAGGGAACTACGAGCAGTACTTC
J gene: TRBJ2-5; clone size: -; D gene: -; V gene: TRBV6-6; CDR3 protein: CASSRLGLGGETQYF; CDR3 DNA: TGTGCCAGCAGTAGGCTAGGTCTGGGAGGAGAGACCCAGTACTTC
J gene: TRBJ2-7; clone size: once; D gene: TRBD1; V gene: TRBV25-1; CDR3 protein: CASSDPDRGTYEQYF; CDR3 DNA: TGTGCCAGCAGTGACCCGGACAGGGGAACCTACGAGCAGTACTTC
J gene: TRBJ2-1; clone size: -; D gene: TRBD1; V gene: TRBV14; CDR3 protein: CASSQDSGTGFREQFF; CDR3 DNA: TGTGCCAGCAGCCAAGATTCCGGGACAGGGTTTAGAGAGCAGTTCTTC
J gene: TRBJ2-4; clone size: -; D gene: -; V gene: TRBV27; CDR3 protein: CASSIRVPVGKNIQYF; CDR3 DNA: TGTGCCAGCAGTATCAGGGTTCCGGTTGGCAAAAACATTCAGTACTTC
J gene: TRBJ2-3; clone size: -; D gene: TRBD2; V gene: TRBV9; CDR3 protein: CASSAPGLAMDTQYF; CDR3 DNA: TGTGCCAGCAGCGCACCGGGACTAGCAATGGATACGCAGTATTTT
J gene: TRBJ1-5; clone size: few; D gene: TRBD1; V gene: TRBV18; CDR3 protein: CASSTGGIQPQHF; CDR3 DNA: TGTGCCAGCTCAACAGGGGGCATTCAGCCCCAGCATTTT
J gene: TRBJ1-1; clone size: once; D gene: -; V gene: TRBV10-3; CDR3 protein: CAISESGHWNTEAFF; CDR3 DNA: TGTGCCATCAGTGAGTCGGGACACTGGAACACTGAAGCTTTCTTT